A single sample gave rise to the 5 T cell receptor beta chains below, sequenced in a study of blood T cell repertoires in COVID-19. Profiled with immunoSEQ multiplex PCR; TCRdb holds only in-frame clones, not every one. The sample holds about 160,000 clones, roughly 86% seen once. Sequences were obtained from peripheral blood. The receptors here all came from a woman aged 55-70 years who had recovered from COVID-19.

This chain connects TRBV3-1 (or the pseudogene TRBV3-2) to TRBJ2-1, with TRBD1 matching over 8 bases. With V trimmed by 4 bases and J by 8 bases, 10 bases remained unmatched. CDR3 length: 15 residues. The germline V gene has CDR1 LGHDT and CDR2 YNNKEL (reference sequence). The CDR3 coding sequence is TGTGCCAGCAGCCCGTGGCGGGACAGGATCCATGAGCAGTTCTTC. This gives the protein CASSPWRDRIHEQFF.

V is TRBV9 and J is TRBJ2-5, with TRBD1 as a possible D gene (5 bases). Trimming took off 2 bases at V and 2 bases at J, with 10 bases between the two ends. Germline lookup yields CDR1 SGDLS and CDR2 YYNGEE. The CDR3 is 14 residues long. DNA for the CDR3: TGTGCCAGCAGCGTTAGACAGATGCAAGAGACCCAGTACTTC. Amino acids: CASSVRQMQETQYF.

The chain recombines TRBV28 with TRBJ2-7, with 7 bases aligning to TRBD2. The J segment lost 4 bases and the V segment lost 5 bases, leaving 14 bases of the junction unmatched. The CDR3 has 16 residues. In germline, CDR1 is MDHEN, CDR2 SYDVKM. The CDR3 sequence: CASSRPNSGGGYEQYF. The CDR3 DNA is TGTGCCAGCAGTCGGCCCAATTCGGGAGGAGGTTACGAGCAGTACTTC.

In this sample, this clone turned up a few times. The chain uses TRBV5-1 and TRBJ2-3; maybe TRBD2 (6 bases). The V end was cut by 0 bases, the J end by 4 bases, with 21 bases between. In germline, CDR1 is SGHRS, CDR2 YFSETQ. CDR3 size: 18 residues. The CDR3 sequence: CASSLGFAGWTGADTQYF. CDR3 nucleotides: TGCGCCAGCAGCTTGGGTTTCGCAGGCTGGACGGGGGCAGATACGCAGTATTTT.

The CDR3 loop is CASGFGQGGTGELFF. CDR3 nucleotides: TGTGCTAGTGGTTTTGGTCAGGGTGGCACCGGGGAGCTGTTTTTT. The J gene is TRBJ2-2, the V gene TRBV12-5; D is possibly TRBD1 (5 bases). Germline CDR1 reads LGHNT; CDR2 reads FRNRAP. Trimming took off 3 bases at V and 4 bases at J, with 12 bases between the two ends. The CDR3 runs 15 residues.